A single T cell receptor (beta chain) is shown here with its context. CD45RO negativity and positive selection for CCR7 defined naive CD8 cells, a population that excluded terminally differentiated effector memory CD45RA+ cells. This specimen belongs to a study of shared clonotypes between healthy human individuals. The protocol was immunoSEQ multiplex PCR, while the TCRdb copy is restricted to in-frame clones and leaves out a portion. This table holds about 820,000 clones, around 92% found once. The TCR comes from a man between 25 and 39 years old in good health. The sample taken for sequencing was naive CD8+ T cells sorted from blood.

CDR3 sequence: CASRGLAGDYTGELFF. The CDR3 DNA is TGTGCCAGCCGGGGACTAGCGGGAGACTACACCGGGGAGCTGTTTTTT. The chain uses TRBV19 and TRBJ2-2; 14 bases align to TRBD2. The CDR3 totals 16 residues. Trimming removed 9 bases from V and 3 bases from J; junction bases left unmatched: 6. From germline, CDR1 is LNHDA and CDR2 SQIVND (reference sequence).